This T cell receptor (beta chain) was found in a study of persistence of HIV-infected CD4 T cells (dated by TCRdb to the early 2020s). With regard to the full study: CMV- and HIV-1 Gag-responding CD4+ T cells were isolated from ART-treated individuals so that antigen-driven clonal expansion of HIV-1-infected cells could be examined. The TCR cluster analysis across participants included roughly eight participants for CMV and over five participants for Gag. Peripheral blood samples of up to roughly 180 mL were obtained at multiple time points, with the exception of two participants, for whom leukapheresis was performed at a single time point. The median time the participants had spent on suppressive ART was eight to nine years. TCRbeta sequencing assessed the clonality of all cells in each sorted population, while proviral sequencing assessed the clonality of infected cells. Overall results and qualifications from the work: Enrichment of degenerate expanded CDR3beta sequences was found in antigen-responding cells, suggesting convergent selection of CD4+ responses to CMV and Gag. Restriction of bulk TCR analyses to the rare CMV-responding cells that actually carried HIV-1 proviruses was not possible. Only a small number of individuals took part in the study, and the range of antigens tested was limited. TCRbeta richness in CMV- and Gag-responding cells was significantly lower than in anti-CD3/anti-CD28-responding cells; CMV-responding cells had higher oligoclonality than CD3/CD28-stimulated and Gag-responding cells. Within the same sorted populations, TCR oligoclonality correlated with proviral oligoclonality.

The meaning of the sample's treatment or condition label: suppressive antiretroviral therapy. A pool of overlapping HIV-1 Gag 15-mer peptides was used at roughly 0.95 ug per peptide per mL for cell stimulation. Nonresponding CD40L-negative CD69-negative CD45RO-high memory CD4+ T cells were sorted as memory populations depleted of antigen-responding cells. Participants were HIV-1-infected adults who started suppressive ART during chronic infection. Plasma HIV-1 RNA had been undetectable (below 50 copies/mL) in participants for at least 4 years. To be included, a participant needed positive CMV serology and a CD4+ T cell count above 400 cells/uL. Before stimulation, PBMCs were isolated using density centrifugation and then depleted of CD8+ T cells. For approximately 18 hours, CD8-depleted PBMCs were stimulated with anti-CD28/CD49d costimulation, a CD40-blocking antibody, and enfuvirtide, which was added to prevent new infections. Cell sorting was done on a Beckman Coulter MoFlo Legacy or XDP sorter, and dead cells were excluded with propidium iodide. For samples with more than one million cells, genomic DNA was extracted with the QIAamp DNA Mini Kit, and for all other samples the Quick-DNA Microprep Kit was used.

In the case of this clone: The clone's antigen remains unknown. Per-nucleotide qualities are absent, and no much larger clonotype sits a single base away.

The CDR1 and CDR2 encoded by the germline V gene are SGHRS and YFSETQ. V ends up 4 bases short and J 5 bases short, with an unmatched junction base count of 5. The CDR3 measures 15 amino acids from cysteine to phenylalanine. Just the 45-base CDR3 DNA is kept, in frame starting at base 1. TCRbeta repertoires were sequenced from genomic DNA with the immunoSEQ hsTCRB assay version 4 in survey mode. For TCRbeta sequencing, genomic DNA was diluted to approximately 9 ng/uL, with up to roughly 1 ug used per sample. From the authors' description of their analysis: TCRbeta data analysis was done in ImmunoSeq Analyzer 3.0, and diversity was calculated on productive nucleotide rearrangements. Lower-bound TCR diversity was estimated with the improved Chao index, and clonality with the Gini coefficient using the Immunarch R package. Different nucleotide rearrangements encoding the same CDR3beta amino acid sequence were treated as distinct clonotypes. Differential abundance analysis found TCRbeta sequences that were significantly enriched in antigen-responding cells compared with anti-CD3/anti-CD28-activated cells. Using predicted peptide-MHC specificity as the basis, GLIPH2 grouped TCRs into clusters, both for each participant individually and for the merged data sets that combined participants. TCRdb stores this immuneACCESS table with in-frame sequences only. Part of the clones is absent; in the studies checked, under half of the shortfall reflects unresolved V genes, and no reason is known for the rest. The DNA was the basis for D and trimming; V, J and clone size are from that table. This sample has under 40,000 clones in its table, and roughly 82% of those were observed once. 18% of the sample rests with the top ten.

The sequence links TRBV5-1 to TRBJ2-1, and TRBD2 aligns with 11 junction nucleotides. This specimen consisted of CD4+ T cells sorted from PBMCs after approximately 19-hour stimulation, obtained from a patient who received antiretroviral therapy. Per the publication, the cell subset or site label means: CD40L-CD69- CD45RO-high memory CD4 T cells not responding to Gag peptides. The TCR comes from an adult woman with HIV who was CMV-seropositive. The CDR3 in this case is CASSPGTSGNNEQFF. The bases are TGCGCCAGCAGCCCCGGGACTAGCGGCAACAATGAGCAGTTCTTC.